This T cell receptor (beta chain) was sequenced during a study of spatial heterogeneity in lung cancer. The time point: sample taken at primary tumor resection. TCRdb re-called the 5' RACE reads with MiXCR, one entry per CDR3 protein. The sample consists of around 89,000 distinct CDR3 sequences, approximately 12% of them appearing once. Looked up from germline, CDR1 is SGHDT and CDR2 is YYEEEE. Trimming at V came to 4 bases and at J to 6 bases, leaving 15 bases not matched to a gene. The CDR3 runs 17 residues. This sequence originates from a male donor with early-stage non-small cell lung cancer. The gene calls are TRBV5-6 and TRBJ2-1; 8 nucleotides agree with TRBD1. The source material was PBMCs, sampled at surgery. The CDR3 DNA reads TGTGCCAGCAGCCCCCGGACAGGGATGGAACTACTCAATGAGCAGTTCTTC. Translated, it gives CASSPRTGMELLNEQFF.